This entry features one TCR beta chain sequence. What it binds is not known. Here immunoSEQ multiplex PCR was the method, and the copy in TCRdb shows in-frame clones only, minus some. In the table there are some 98,000 clones, approximately 84% of which are singletons. The study drew the donors from its approximately 120-subject validation cohort, separate from the 666-subject first cohort. The sample originates from a study of cytomegalovirus exposure and HLA in healthy donors. Background on the study: Both the 120 validation repertoires and the roughly 640 first-cohort repertoires used the same platform, as reported by a later analysis.

Overall study findings and caveats: Using the classifier, cytomegalovirus status was reportedly diagnosed with high specificity and sensitivity.

V was shortened by 1 base and J by 11 bases, with 12 bases between the two germline ends. CDR1 and CDR2 from the germline V gene are LNHNV and YYDKDF (reference sequence). The CDR3 runs 13 residues. The sequence was collected from a young man in good health and CMV-seropositive. Sequencing was carried out using PBMCs. The chain joins TRBV15 to TRBJ2-1, with unresolved D. The CDR3 reads CATSRGIQYKQFF. CDR3 DNA: TGTGCCACCAGCAGAGGAATCCAGTATAAGCAGTTCTTC.